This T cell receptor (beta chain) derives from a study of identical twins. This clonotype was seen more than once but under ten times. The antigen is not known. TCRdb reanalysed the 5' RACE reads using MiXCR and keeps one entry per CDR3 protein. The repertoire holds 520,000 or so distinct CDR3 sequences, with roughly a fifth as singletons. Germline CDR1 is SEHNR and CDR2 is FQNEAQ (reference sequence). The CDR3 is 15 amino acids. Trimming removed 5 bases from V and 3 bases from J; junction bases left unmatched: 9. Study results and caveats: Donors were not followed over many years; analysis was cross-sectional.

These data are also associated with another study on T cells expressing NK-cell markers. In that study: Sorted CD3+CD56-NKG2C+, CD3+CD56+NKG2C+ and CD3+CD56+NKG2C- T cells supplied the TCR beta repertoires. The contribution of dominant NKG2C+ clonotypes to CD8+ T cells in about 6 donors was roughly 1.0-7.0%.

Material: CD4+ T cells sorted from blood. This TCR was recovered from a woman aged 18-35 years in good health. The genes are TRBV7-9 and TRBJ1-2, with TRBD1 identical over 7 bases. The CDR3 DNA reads TGTGCCAGCAGCCCCCGGGACAGTCCAGACTATGGCTACACCTTC. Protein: CASSPRDSPDYGYTF. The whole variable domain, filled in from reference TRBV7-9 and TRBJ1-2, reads DTGVSQNPRHKITKRGQNVTFRCDPISEHNRLYWYRQTLGQGPEFLTYFQNEAQLEKSRLLSDRFSAERPKGSFSTLEIQRTEQGDSAMYLCASSPRDSPDYGYTFGSGTRLTVV.